The entry below describes one TCR beta chain. Its antigen is undetermined. A read error may be the cause here, since a much bigger clone is one base away. This specimen comes from a study of breast tumors, draining lymph nodes, adjacent tissues. Study-wide points: Luminal-like breast cancer showed significantly higher tumor–nontumor repertoire similarity than basal-like.

Germline V lookup: CDR1 SGHNT, CDR2 YENEEA. This CDR3 comprises 14 residues. Axillary draining lymph nodes of breast cancer patients supplied the node samples. TCRdb called the multiplex PCR reads again in MiXCR, with one record for every CDR3 protein. Of some 97,000 distinct CDR3 sequences in the sample, 20% to 25% were seen once. This chain uses TRBV11-3 with TRBJ2-1; 10 bases align to TRBD2. The sequenced material came from axillary lymph node tissue. This receptor was taken from a female donor with breast cancer. Some clones in this sample may be carry-over from other donors' samples. This chain's CDR3 is CASSSGLANFEQLF. Here the CDR3 DNA reads TGTGCCAGCAGCTCGGGACTAGCGAACTTTGAGCAGCTCTTC. The complete variable domain, with remaining parts taken from reference TRBV11-3 and TRBJ2-1, reads EAGVVQSPRYKIIEKKQPVAFWCNPISGHNTLYWYLQNLGQGPELLIRYENEEAVDDSQLPKDRFSAERLKGVDSTLKIQPAELGDSAVYLCASSSGLANFEQLFGPGTRLTVL.